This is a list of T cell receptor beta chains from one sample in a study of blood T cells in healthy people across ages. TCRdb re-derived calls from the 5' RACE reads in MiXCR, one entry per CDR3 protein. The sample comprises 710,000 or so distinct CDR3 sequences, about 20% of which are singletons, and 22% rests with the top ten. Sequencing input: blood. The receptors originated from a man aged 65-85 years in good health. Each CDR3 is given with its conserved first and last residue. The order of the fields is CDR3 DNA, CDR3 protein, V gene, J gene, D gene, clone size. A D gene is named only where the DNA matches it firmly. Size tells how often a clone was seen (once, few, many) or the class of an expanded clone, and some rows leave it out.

DNA: TGTGCCAGTAGTACTGGGGCAGATACGGGAAATGAAAAACTGTTTTTT
CDR3: CASSTGADTGNEKLFF
V: TRBV19
J: TRBJ1-4
D: NA
size: many

DNA: TGTGCCAGCAGCTTAGTGGGGCTATTCACTGAAGCTTTCTTT
CDR3: CASSLVGLFTEAFF
V: TRBV7-8
J: TRBJ1-1
D: NA
size: NA

DNA: TGTGCCAGCAGCTCCCGGACCTCTGGAAACACCATATATTTT
CDR3: CASSSRTSGNTIYF
V: TRBV7-9
J: TRBJ1-3
D: NA
size: NA

DNA: TGTGCCAGCTTTCGGGGAAGCGGGGGGAAAGATACGCAGTATTTT
CDR3: CASFRGSGGKDTQYF
V: TRBV6-6
J: TRBJ2-3
D: TRBD2
size: NA

DNA: TGTGCCAGCAGACCAAGAGGGTGGGGTCCCCAGCATTTT
CDR3: CASRPRGWGPQHF
V: TRBV6-5
J: TRBJ1-5
D: NA
size: few

DNA: TGCAGTGCTGGGACAAATCAGGGGTTACGCAATCAGCCCCAGCATTTT
CDR3: CSAGTNQGLRNQPQHF
V: TRBV20-1
J: TRBJ1-5
D: NA
size: NA

DNA: TGTGCCAGCAGCTTAGATTTAAGGGCGAGGAGCTCCTACGAGCAGTACTTC
CDR3: CASSLDLRARSSYEQYF
V: TRBV11-2
J: TRBJ2-7
D: NA
size: NA

DNA: TGTGCCAGCAGTTACGGGACTAGAGGGGCAGAGACCCAGTACTTC
CDR3: CASSYGTRGAETQYF
V: TRBV6-2/TRBV6-3
J: TRBJ2-5
D: TRBD2
size: NA

DNA: TGTGCCAGCAACCTAGGACTAGCGTCAGATACGCAGTATTTT
CDR3: CASNLGLASDTQYF
V: TRBV3-1
J: TRBJ2-3
D: TRBD2
size: NA

DNA: TGTGCCAGCCAGGTCTGGTCGGCCAAAAACATTCAGTACTTC
CDR3: CASQVWSAKNIQYF
V: TRBV13
J: TRBJ2-4
D: NA
size: few

DNA: TGTGCCAGCAGCTTTCGGCCGGAGGACATTCAGTACTTC
CDR3: CASSFRPEDIQYF
V: TRBV7-2
J: TRBJ2-4
D: NA
size: NA

DNA: TGCAGCGTTGGAGACAGGGAGAGTATTCAGTACTTC
CDR3: CSVGDRESIQYF
V: TRBV29-1
J: TRBJ2-4
D: TRBD1
size: few

DNA: TGCAGTGCTAGAGCTAGCCAGCGGGGGGGCCGCGGCTACGAGCAGTACTTC
CDR3: CSARASQRGGRGYEQYF
V: TRBV20-1
J: TRBJ2-7
D: TRBD2
size: NA

DNA: TGTGCCTGGAGCGAGGGGGTGGGAACTAATGAAAAACTGTTTTTT
CDR3: CAWSEGVGTNEKLFF
V: TRBV30
J: TRBJ1-4
D: NA
size: many

DNA: TGCAGTGCTAGGAACAGACAAACCTACGAGCAGTACTTC
CDR3: CSARNRQTYEQYF
V: TRBV20-1
J: TRBJ2-7
D: NA
size: NA

DNA: TGTGCCAGCAGTCCGACGACAGGGTCCACAGATACGCAGTATTTT
CDR3: CASSPTTGSTDTQYF
V: TRBV28
J: TRBJ2-3
D: TRBD1
size: NA

DNA: TGTGCCAGCAGCTCCCCGGGGTCAAAACTGTTTTTT
CDR3: CASSSPGSKLFF
V: TRBV7-9
J: TRBJ1-4
D: NA
size: NA

DNA: TGTGCCAGCAGACCACAGGGTCAGGTCGAAAACATTCAGTACTTC
CDR3: CASRPQGQVENIQYF
V: TRBV27
J: TRBJ2-4
D: NA
size: few

DNA: TGTGCCAGCAACCGCGGACGGGGGCTCACCGGGGAGCTGTTTTTT
CDR3: CASNRGRGLTGELFF
V: TRBV28
J: TRBJ2-2
D: NA
size: few

DNA: TGTGCCATCAGTGGAATCCACGGATCCTACGAGCAGTACTTC
CDR3: CAISGIHGSYEQYF
V: TRBV10-3
J: TRBJ2-7
D: NA
size: few